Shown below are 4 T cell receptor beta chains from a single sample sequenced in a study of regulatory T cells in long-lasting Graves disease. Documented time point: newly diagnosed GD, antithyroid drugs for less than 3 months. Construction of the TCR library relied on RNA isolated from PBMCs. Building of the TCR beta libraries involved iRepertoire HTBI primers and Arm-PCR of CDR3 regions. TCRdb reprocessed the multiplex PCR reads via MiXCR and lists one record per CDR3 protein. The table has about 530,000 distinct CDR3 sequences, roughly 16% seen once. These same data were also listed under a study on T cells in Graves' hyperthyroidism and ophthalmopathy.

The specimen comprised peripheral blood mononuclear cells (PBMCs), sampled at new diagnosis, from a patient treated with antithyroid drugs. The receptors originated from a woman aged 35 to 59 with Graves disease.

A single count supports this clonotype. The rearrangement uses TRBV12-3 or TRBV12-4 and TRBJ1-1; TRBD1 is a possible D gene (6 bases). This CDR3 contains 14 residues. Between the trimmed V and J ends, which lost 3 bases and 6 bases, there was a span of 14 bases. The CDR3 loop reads CASSLGGRMSEAFF. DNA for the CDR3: TGTGCCAGCAGTTTGGGGGGGCGCATGTCTGAAGCTTTCTTT.

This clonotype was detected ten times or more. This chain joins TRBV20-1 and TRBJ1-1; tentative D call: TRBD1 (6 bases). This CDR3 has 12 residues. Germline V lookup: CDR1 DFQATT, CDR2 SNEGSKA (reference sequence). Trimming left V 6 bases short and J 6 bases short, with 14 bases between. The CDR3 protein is CSARGGGPEAFF. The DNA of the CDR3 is TGCAGTGCCAGGGGTGGCGGGCCTGAAGCTTTCTTT.

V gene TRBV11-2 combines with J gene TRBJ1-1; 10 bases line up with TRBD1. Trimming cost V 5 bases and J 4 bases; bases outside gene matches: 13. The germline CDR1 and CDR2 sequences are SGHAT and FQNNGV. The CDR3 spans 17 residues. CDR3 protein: CASSRSGSTGGVTEAFF. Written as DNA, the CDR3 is TGTGCCAGCAGCCGAAGCGGGTCGACAGGGGGCGTCACTGAAGCTTTCTTT.

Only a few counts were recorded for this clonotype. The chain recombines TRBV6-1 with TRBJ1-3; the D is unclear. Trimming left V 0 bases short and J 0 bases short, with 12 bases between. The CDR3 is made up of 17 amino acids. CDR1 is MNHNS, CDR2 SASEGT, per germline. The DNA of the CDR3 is TGTGCCAGCAGTGAAGCGTTCGGGGTCGGCTCTGGAAACACCATATATTTT. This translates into CASSEAFGVGSGNTIYF.